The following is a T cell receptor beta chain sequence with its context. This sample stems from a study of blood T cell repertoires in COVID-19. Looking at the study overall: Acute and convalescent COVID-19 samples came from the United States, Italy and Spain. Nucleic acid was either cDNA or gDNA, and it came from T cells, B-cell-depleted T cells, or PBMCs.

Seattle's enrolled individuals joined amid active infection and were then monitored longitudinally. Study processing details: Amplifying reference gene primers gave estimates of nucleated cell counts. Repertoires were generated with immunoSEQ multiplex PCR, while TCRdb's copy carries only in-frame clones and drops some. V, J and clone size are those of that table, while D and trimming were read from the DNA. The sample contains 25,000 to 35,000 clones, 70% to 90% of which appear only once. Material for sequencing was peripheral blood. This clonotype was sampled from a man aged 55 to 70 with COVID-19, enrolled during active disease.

CDR3 DNA: TGTGCCAGCAGCGTAGCCCCTAGCCGGACTTACAATGAGCAGTTCTTC. Its translation: CASSVAPSRTYNEQFF. This chain links TRBV9 with TRBJ2-1, with TRBD2 as a possible D gene (5 bases). The CDR3 runs to 16 residues. The germline gives CDR1 SGDLS, CDR2 YYNGEE. V shed 0 bases and J shed 4 bases, with 14 bases lying between them.